The clone carrying this T cell receptor (beta chain) has at least ten counts. The CDR3 is 14 residues long. Germline loops: CDR1 MNHEY, CDR2 SVGAGI. V lost 6 bases, J lost 0 bases, and 11 bases lay in between. The sample is drawn from a study of T cells in Graves' hyperthyroidism and ophthalmopathy. Amplified TCR beta CDR3 regions came from RNA transcripts. Carried out on the TCR CDR3, a first-round RT-PCR used the HTBI primer set. TCRdb reprocessed the multiplex PCR reads via MiXCR and lists one record per CDR3 protein. The profile shows some 360,000 distinct CDR3 sequences, roughly 18% of them singletons.

This receptor was obtained from a woman aged 40 to 49 with Graves' ophthalmopathy. The chain is built from TRBV6-5 and TRBJ1-1; tentative D call: TRBD1 (5 bases). Sequences were obtained from blood. The DNA for the CDR3 is TGTGCCAGCAGAACGGGACGGATGAACACTGAAGCTTTCTTT. Its translation is CASRTGRMNTEAFF.